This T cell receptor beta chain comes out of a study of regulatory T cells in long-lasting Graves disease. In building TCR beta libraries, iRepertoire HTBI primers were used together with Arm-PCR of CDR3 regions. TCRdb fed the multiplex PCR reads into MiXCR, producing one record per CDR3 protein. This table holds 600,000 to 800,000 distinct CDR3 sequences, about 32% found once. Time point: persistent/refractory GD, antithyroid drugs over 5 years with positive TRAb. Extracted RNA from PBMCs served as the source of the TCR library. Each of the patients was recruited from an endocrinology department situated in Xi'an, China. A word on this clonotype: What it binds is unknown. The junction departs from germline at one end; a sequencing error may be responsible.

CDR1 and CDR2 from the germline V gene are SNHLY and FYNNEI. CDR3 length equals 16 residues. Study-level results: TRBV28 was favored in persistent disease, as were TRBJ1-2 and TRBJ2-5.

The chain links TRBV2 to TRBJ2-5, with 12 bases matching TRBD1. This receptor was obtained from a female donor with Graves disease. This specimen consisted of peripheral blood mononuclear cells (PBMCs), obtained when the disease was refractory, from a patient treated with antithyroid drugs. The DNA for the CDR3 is TGTGCCAGCAGCCCAGCCGGGACAGGGGGCCAAGGGACCCAGTACTTC. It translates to CASSPAGTGGQGTQYF. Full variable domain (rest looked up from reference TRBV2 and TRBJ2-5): EPEVTQTPSHQVTQMGQEVILRCVPISNHLYFYWYRQILGQKVEFLVSFYNNEISEKSEIFDDQFSVERPDGSNFTLKIRSTKLEDSAMYFCASSPAGTGGQGTQYFGPGTRLLVL.